The 28 T cell receptor beta chains below were found in one sample sequenced in a study of blood T cell repertoires in COVID-19. Sequencing was performed with immunoSEQ multiplex PCR; in TCRdb, only in-frame clones are kept and a portion is missing. The sample shows roughly 100,000 clones, 88% of them seen only once. The material sequenced was peripheral blood. The receptor source for this set is a woman in her seventies with acute or convalescent COVID-19.

The V gene is TRBV27, the J gene TRBJ1-6; D is uncertain. Between the trimmed V and J ends, which lost 6 bases and 0 bases, there was a span of 9 bases. Germline values: CDR1 MNHEY, CDR2 SMNVEV (reference sequence). This CDR3 contains 15 residues. The CDR3 region is CASRPRSSYNSPLHF. The CDR3 DNA is TGTGCCAGCAGACCGCGGAGCTCCTATAATTCACCCCTCCACTTT.

CDR3 in amino acids: CASSLYRGMNTEAFF. For the CDR3, the DNA is TGTGCCAGCAGCCTTTACAGGGGGATGAACACTGAAGCTTTCTTT. This chain uses TRBV3-1 (or the pseudogene TRBV3-2) with TRBJ1-1; TRBD1 matches at 8 bases. Trimming removed 4 bases from V and 0 bases from J; junction bases left unmatched: 4. The germline CDR1 and CDR2 sequences are LGHDT and YNNKEL (reference sequence). This CDR3 has 15 amino acids.

The V call is TRBV19, the J call TRBJ1-5; 8 bases align to TRBD1. V shed 7 bases, J shed 0 bases, and the junction held 5 bases outside the gene matches. The germline gives CDR1 LNHDA, CDR2 SQIVND (reference sequence). This CDR3 is 15 amino acids long. CDR3 bases: TGTGCCAGTATACGAGACAGGGGTAGCAATCAGCCCCAGCATTTT. Translated, it gives CASIRDRGSNQPQHF.

The chain couples TRBV5-1 to TRBJ1-4; D gene uncertain. Per the germline V gene, CDR1 is SGHRS and CDR2 is YFSETQ. The CDR3 is made up of 13 amino acids. Trimming took off 1 base at V and 4 bases at J, with 5 bases between the two ends. Here the CDR3 reads CASSLQVNEKLFF. As DNA, the CDR3 is TGCGCCAGCAGCTTGCAGGTTAATGAAAAACTGTTTTTT. Full variable domain (rest looked up from reference TRBV5-1 and TRBJ1-4): KAGVTQTPRYLIKTRGQQVTLSCSPISGHRSVSWYQQTPGQGLQFLFEYFSETQRNKGNFPGRFSGRQFSNSRSEMNVSTLELGDSALYLCASSLQVNEKLFFGSGTQLSVL.

The genes are TRBV27 and TRBJ2-5; 7 bases match TRBD2. J lost 5 bases, V lost 1 base, and 4 bases had no gene match. The CDR3 is 14 residues long. From germline, CDR1 is MNHEY and CDR2 SMNVEV (reference sequence). The CDR3 coding sequence is TGTGCCAGCAGTTTATTGGGGAGGGTTGAGACCCAGTACTTC. It codes for CASSLLGRVETQYF.

The chain is built from TRBV6-1 and TRBJ1-2; no clear D. The CDR3 sequence is 13 residues long. The V gene lost 0 bases and the J gene lost 7 bases, with 9 bases spanning the gap. Germline assignment: CDR1 MNHNS and CDR2 SASEGT. This CDR3 is CASSEALGSGYTF. Here the CDR3 DNA reads TGTGCCAGCAGTGAAGCGCTTGGGAGTGGCTACACCTTC.

The chain links TRBV5-8 to TRBJ2-3; 7 positions match TRBD2. J lost 4 bases, V lost 1 base, and 12 bases had no gene match. Germline V gene sequence: CDR1 SGHTS, CDR2 YDEGEE. The CDR3 totals 17 residues. This CDR3 is CASSLFRAGDVADTQYF. DNA for the CDR3: TGTGCCAGCAGCTTGTTTAGGGCGGGGGATGTGGCAGATACGCAGTATTTT.

With respect to this clone: Its ends do not fully match the called genes, so a read error is possible. V usage is TRBV6-5 and J usage is TRBJ2-7; TRBD1 matches 8 bases. Germline values: CDR1 MNHEY, CDR2 SVGAGI. This CDR3 is 14 amino acids long. The CDR3 sequence is CASSDSGGPYEQYF. The CDR3 DNA follows: TGTGCCAGCAGTGACTCAGGGGGCCCCTACGAGCAGTACTTC.

J is TRBJ1-4 and V is TRBV2; D gene uncertain. The CDR3 length is 14 residues. The V and J ends lost 6 bases and 6 bases respectively, with 14 bases between them. Germline loops: CDR1 SNHLY, CDR2 FYNNEI. The CDR3 sequence: CASRGGYSDEKLFF. CDR3 DNA: TGTGCCAGCAGGGGAGGATACTCAGATGAAAAACTGTTTTTT.

The rearrangement links TRBV27 to TRBJ2-7; a possible D gene is TRBD2 (5 bases). Trimming took off 2 bases at V and 6 bases at J, with 14 bases between the two ends. The CDR3 has 14 amino acids. Germline V lookup: CDR1 MNHEY, CDR2 SMNVEV (reference sequence). In nucleotides, the CDR3 is TGTGCCAGCAGTTTAGCCCCAACTAGTTTCGAGCAGTACTTC. It translates to CASSLAPTSFEQYF.

The count of this clone is one. This chain joins TRBV5-1 and TRBJ1-2; TRBD1 matches 8 bases. The J segment lost 8 bases and the V segment lost 4 bases, leaving 19 bases of the junction unmatched. The V gene's germline CDR1 is SGHRS and CDR2 YFSETQ. The CDR3 has 17 amino acids. The CDR3 region has the DNA TGCGCCAGCAGCCCGGGTTGGGCACAGACAGGGGAGAGAGGCTACACCTTC. The encoded protein is CASSPGWAQTGERGYTF.

CDR3 coding DNA: TGTGCCAGCAGCGCTTCCGGGACAAACTACAATGAGCAGTTCTTC. It encodes CASSASGTNYNEQFF. The chain combines TRBV9 with TRBJ2-1; D perhaps matches TRBD1 (6 bases). This CDR3 has 15 amino acids. V gave up 3 bases and J gave up 3 bases, with 13 bases separating them. The germline CDR1 and CDR2 sequences are SGDLS and YYNGEE.

The chain couples TRBV3-1 (or the pseudogene TRBV3-2) to TRBJ2-3, with TRBD1 matching over 7 bases. V was clipped by 4 bases and J by 4 bases; unmatched bases: 11. Germline values: CDR1 LGHDT, CDR2 YNNKEL (reference sequence). The CDR3 is 16 residues long. The CDR3 loop reads CASSRTGTRVADTQYF. DNA of the CDR3: TGTGCCAGCAGCCGGACAGGTACAAGGGTGGCAGATACGCAGTATTTT.

This chain joins TRBV5-1 and TRBJ1-1; 7 bases align to TRBD1. The germline V gene encodes CDR1 SGHRS and CDR2 YFSETQ. V lost 4 bases and J lost 0; bases outside the gene matches: 6. The length of the CDR3 is 15 residues. DNA of the CDR3: TGCGCCAGCAGCACCTGGACAGGTTTGAACACTGAAGCTTTCTTT. Its protein product is CASSTWTGLNTEAFF.

The chain carries TRBV6-1 and TRBJ2-2; D is ambiguous. Trimming removed 0 bases at V and 1 base at J, with 6 bases between. The CDR3 covers 15 residues. Germline-derived CDR1 and CDR2 are MNHNS and SASEGT. In DNA form, the CDR3 reads TGTGCCAGCAGTGAAGCGCTAGGGAACACCGGGGAGCTGTTTTTT. Its translation: CASSEALGNTGELFF.

J is TRBJ1-1 and V is TRBV30; D is uncertain. The CDR3 sequence is 11 residues long. Trimming cost V 2 bases and J 3 bases, with 4 bases left between them. Germline loops: CDR1 GTSNPN, CDR2 SVGIG (reference sequence). CDR3 amino acids: CAWSRDTEAFF. CDR3 nucleotide sequence: TGTGCCTGGAGTCGGGACACTGAAGCTTTCTTT.

The J gene is TRBJ2-5, the V gene TRBV30; 7 nucleotides match TRBD1. This CDR3 is built from 14 residues. Germline-derived CDR1 and CDR2 are GTSNPN and SVGIG (reference sequence). The V gene end was trimmed by 4 bases and the J gene end by 5 bases; junction bases not matched to a gene: 10. Here the CDR3 reads CAWNPQGFGETQYF. Written as DNA, the CDR3 is TGTGCCTGGAACCCACAGGGGTTTGGGGAGACCCAGTACTTC.

The chain employs TRBV28 and TRBJ2-3; 10 bases line up with TRBD1. V lost 5 bases, J lost 6 bases, and 8 bases stayed unmatched. The CDR3 totals 15 residues. Germline CDR1 reads MDHEN; CDR2 reads SYDVKM. The CDR3 spells CASSLPTGGLDTQYF. The CDR3, as DNA: TGTGCCAGCAGTCTCCCGACAGGGGGCTTGGATACGCAGTATTTT. Variable domain in full (rest from reference TRBV28 and TRBJ2-3): DVKVTQSSRYLVKRTGEKVFLECVQDMDHENMFWYRQDPGLGLRLIYFSYDVKMKEKGDIPEGYSVSREKKERFSLILESASTNQTSMYLCASSLPTGGLDTQYFGPGTRLTVL.

This clone was seen once. The chain uses TRBV3-1 (or the pseudogene TRBV3-2) and TRBJ2-7, with 12 bases fitting TRBD2. Germline V lookup: CDR1 LGHDT, CDR2 YNNKEL (reference sequence). The CDR3 sequence is 17 residues long. After removal of 0 bases from V and 5 bases from J, the junction contained 8 bases not matched to a gene. In DNA, the CDR3 is TGTGCCAGCAGCCAAGACCGTCTAGCGGGAGGGCGAGACGAGCAGTACTTC. Encoded protein: CASSQDRLAGGRDEQYF.

V usage is TRBV9 and J usage is TRBJ2-3; 7 bases are a match to TRBD2. The length of the CDR3 is 14 residues. Germline-derived CDR1 and CDR2 are SGDLS and YYNGEE. V lost 0 bases, J lost 10 bases, and 8 bases stayed unmatched. CDR3 nucleotides: TGTGCCAGCAGCGTAGGTTCTGTGCTAGCGGCGCAGTATTTT. Protein sequence: CASSVGSVLAAQYF.

This chain joins TRBV19 and TRBJ2-3; the match to TRBD2 covers 10 bases. Germline V gives CDR1 LNHDA, CDR2 SQIVND (reference sequence). The CDR3 spans 15 residues. J gave up 6 bases and V 5 bases, and 8 bases lay outside the gene matches. CDR3 in amino acids: CASSSPGLASDTQYF. The DNA of the CDR3 is TGTGCCAGTAGTTCCCCGGGACTAGCGAGTGATACGCAGTATTTT.

This chain joins TRBV10-1 and TRBJ2-7, with 7 nucleotides matching TRBD1. Germline V lookup: CDR1 WNHNN, CDR2 SYGVQD (reference sequence). With V trimmed by 0 bases and J by 7 bases, 15 bases remained unmatched. This CDR3 contains 17 residues. CDR3 sequence (DNA): TGCGCCAGCAGTGAGTCGAAGAGGTTAGGGGGCTTCGGAGAGCAGTACTTC. It encodes CASSESKRLGGFGEQYF.

The chain recombines TRBV2 with TRBJ1-2, with D hard to call. V dropped 4 bases and J dropped 1 base, with 10 bases sitting between them. The CDR3 has 14 amino acids. Germline values: CDR1 SNHLY, CDR2 FYNNEI. CDR3 DNA sequence: TGTGCCAGCAGTGGGGCATTCCTTAACTATGGCTACACCTTC. It codes for CASSGAFLNYGYTF. Variable domain in full (rest from reference TRBV2 and TRBJ1-2): EPEVTQTPSHQVTQMGQEVILRCVPISNHLYFYWYRQILGQKVEFLVSFYNNEISEKSEIFDDQFSVERPDGSNFTLKIRSTKLEDSAMYFCASSGAFLNYGYTFGSGTRLTVV.

This chain connects TRBV28 to TRBJ1-3, with unresolved D. V was pared by 6 bases and J by 0 bases, with 9 bases between. This CDR3 has 14 residues. Germline V CDR1 and CDR2: MDHEN, SYDVKM. CDR3 bases: TGTGCCAGCAGCCTCGAGCTCTCTGGAAACACCATATATTTT. Its translation: CASSLELSGNTIYF.

The chain is built from TRBV6-1 and TRBJ2-7; 7 bases fit TRBD1. J lost 5 bases, V lost 0 bases, and 10 bases had no gene match. Germline values: CDR1 MNHNS, CDR2 SASEGT. The CDR3 is 16 residues long. This chain's CDR3 is CASSEAIGTAIDEQYF. The CDR3 DNA sequence: TGTGCCAGCAGTGAAGCTATAGGGACAGCTATAGACGAGCAGTACTTC.

The chain is built from TRBV12-3 or TRBV12-4 and TRBJ1-2; a weak D match, TRBD1 (6 bases). The CDR3 is 13 residues long. Trimming took off 4 bases at V and 6 bases at J, with 12 bases between the two ends. Written as DNA, the CDR3 is TGTGCCAGCAGTTCCGGACAGAGGGATGGCTACACCTTC. Translating it yields CASSSGQRDGYTF.

The count of this clone is one. The CDR3 loop reads CASSMQGISTDTQYF. The CDR3 nucleotides read TGTGCCAGTAGTATGCAGGGGATTAGCACAGATACGCAGTATTTT. This rearrangement joins TRBV19 to TRBJ2-3, with D tentatively TRBD1 (6 bases). CDR3 length: 15 residues. Germline-derived CDR1 and CDR2 are LNHDA and SQIVND (reference sequence). Deletions cut 3 bases from V and 0 bases from J, with 10 bases between.

The CDR3 spells CASSRGGRAFRGHEQYF. The CDR3 DNA reads as TGTGCCAGCAGTAGAGGCGGGAGGGCTTTTAGGGGGCACGAGCAGTACTTC. The chain joins TRBV2 to TRBJ2-7; 9 nucleotides agree with TRBD2. The CDR3 runs 17 residues. J gave up 5 bases and V 5 bases, and 16 bases lay outside the gene matches. Germline CDR1 is SNHLY and CDR2 is FYNNEI.